This T cell receptor (beta chain) came from a study of cytomegalovirus exposure and HLA in healthy donors. General observations from the study: Sequencing depth across donors, presence/absence analyses assumed, was roughly uniform. It was reported that TCR beta sequences correctly inferred the HLA-A and HLA-B alleles for most subjects.

With 60 Vbeta and 13 Jbeta primers, the PCR was carried out. In the original analysis: Approximately 11 million of the 80 million or so unique TCR beta chains counted in a later analysis were shared. Data came from immunoSEQ multiplex PCR; TCRdb stores just in-frame clones and leaves some out. For V, J and clone size, that table is used; D and trimming come from the DNA. The sample includes roughly 140,000 clones, about 82% of them seen just once. This CDR3 comprises 16 residues. The V gene end was trimmed by 0 bases and the J gene end by 2 bases; junction bases not matched to a gene: 2. Germline CDR1 and CDR2: SEHNR and FQNEAQ (reference sequence). These donors counted as nominally healthy when sampled, but unrecorded immune exposures were likely. This clone was found a few times. Its antigen is still unknown.

This TCR was recovered from a male donor in good health and CMV-seronegative. Sequenced: PBMCs. The genes are TRBV7-9 and TRBJ2-1, with 9 bases aligning to TRBD2. Written as DNA, the CDR3 is TGTGCCAGCAGCTTAGCGCGGGGGGGGCCCTACAATGAGCAGTTCTTC. Its translation: CASSLARGGPYNEQFF. The whole variable domain, remainder taken from reference TRBV7-9 and TRBJ2-1, is DTGVSQNPRHKITKRGQNVTFRCDPISEHNRLYWYRQTLGQGPEFLTYFQNEAQLEKSRLLSDRFSAERPKGSFSTLEIQRTEQGDSAMYLCASSLARGGPYNEQFFGPGTRLTVL.